This TCR beta chain originates from a study of T cell responses to AZD1222 COVID-19 vaccine. CDR3 length equals 15 residues. The germline V gene encodes CDR1 MNHNS and CDR2 SASEGT. V lost 2 bases, J lost 5 bases, and 2 bases stayed unmatched. Using immunoSEQ multiplex PCR, the repertoire was profiled, and TCRdb retains in-frame clones only, with some absent. The sample carries some 120,000 clones, roughly nine tenths recorded once. This clone appeared a few times. Antigen specificity is unknown. Study-wide findings and caveats: Just a handful of AZD1222 recipients were seropositive at baseline. Reportedly, nearly half the spike-specific TCRs target unmutated variant regions. The sample set comprised mostly white British donors with more females, and clonal diversity was possibly underestimated. CD4 TCRs associated with vaccination spanned spike, dominating at 160-218 and 743-854.

The sequence came from an adult in good health. Sequenced material: peripheral blood, taken on day 0 of AZD1222 vaccination. The V call is TRBV6-1, the J call TRBJ1-6, with 8 positions matching TRBD1. CDR3 bases: TGTGCCAGCAGTGAACTGACAGGGGATAATTCACCCCTCCACTTT. The encoded protein is CASSELTGDNSPLHF.